This TCR beta chain stems from a study of cytomegalovirus exposure and HLA in healthy donors. Germline assignment: CDR1 SGHRS and CDR2 YFSETQ. This CDR3 is built from 15 residues. The trim removed 3 bases at V and 0 bases at J, leaving 5 bases unmatched. Every donor was a healthy person donating bone marrow. This clone was seen a few times. Its matching antigen is unknown. The PCR had 60 Vbeta and 13 Jbeta primers. The table came from immunoSEQ multiplex PCR; TCRdb's copy has only in-frame clones and leaves some out. The sample contains some 180,000 clones, about four fifths of which appear only once. General study findings and limits: Approximately 17,000 TCR beta sequences were associated with HLA alleles at 0.05 false discovery rate in a later analysis. When analyzed later, a missense DCLRE1C variant was found to be linked to TCR beta V- and J-gene trimming. Accurate HLA-A and HLA-B prediction from TCR beta sequences was reported for most subjects.

Sequencing was performed on PBMCs. This receptor was taken from a woman aged 25 to 39 in good health and CMV-seronegative. The rearrangement links TRBV5-1 to TRBJ2-5, with 7 bases fitting TRBD2. The CDR3 coding sequence is TGCGCCAGCAGCTCTGGGGGGGGGTACCAAGAGACCCAGTACTTC. Protein: CASSSGGGYQETQYF.